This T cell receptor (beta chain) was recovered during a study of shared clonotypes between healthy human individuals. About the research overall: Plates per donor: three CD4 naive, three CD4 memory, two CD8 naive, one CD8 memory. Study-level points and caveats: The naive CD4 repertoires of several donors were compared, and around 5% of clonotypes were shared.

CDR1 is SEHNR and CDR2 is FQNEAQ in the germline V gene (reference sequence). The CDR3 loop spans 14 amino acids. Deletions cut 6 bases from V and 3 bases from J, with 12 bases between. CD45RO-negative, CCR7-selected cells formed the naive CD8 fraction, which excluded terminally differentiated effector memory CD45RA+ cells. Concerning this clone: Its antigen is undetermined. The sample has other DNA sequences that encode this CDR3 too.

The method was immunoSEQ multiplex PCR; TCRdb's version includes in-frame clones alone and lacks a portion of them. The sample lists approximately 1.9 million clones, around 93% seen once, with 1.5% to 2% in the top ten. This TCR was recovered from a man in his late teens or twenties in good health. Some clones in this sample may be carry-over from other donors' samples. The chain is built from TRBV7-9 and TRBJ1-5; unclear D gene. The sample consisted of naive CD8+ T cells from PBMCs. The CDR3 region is CASSSGGVNQPQHF. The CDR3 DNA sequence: TGTGCCAGCAGTTCCGGTGGGGTCAATCAGCCCCAGCATTTT. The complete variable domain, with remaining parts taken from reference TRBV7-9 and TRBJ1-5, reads DTGVSQNPRHKITKRGQNVTFRCDPISEHNRLYWYRQTLGQGPEFLTYFQNEAQLEKSRLLSDRFSAERPKGSFSTLEIQRTEQGDSAMYLCASSSGGVNQPQHFGDGTRLSIL.